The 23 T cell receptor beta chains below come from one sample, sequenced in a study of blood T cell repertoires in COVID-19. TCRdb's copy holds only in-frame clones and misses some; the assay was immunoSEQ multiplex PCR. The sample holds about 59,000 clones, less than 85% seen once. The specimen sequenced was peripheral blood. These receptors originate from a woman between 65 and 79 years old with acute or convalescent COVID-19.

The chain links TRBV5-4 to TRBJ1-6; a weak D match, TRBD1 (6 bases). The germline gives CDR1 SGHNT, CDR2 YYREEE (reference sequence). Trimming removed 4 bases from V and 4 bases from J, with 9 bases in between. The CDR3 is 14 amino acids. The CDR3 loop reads CASSRTAYNSPLHF. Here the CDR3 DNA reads TGTGCCAGCAGCCGGACAGCTTATAATTCACCCCTCCACTTT.

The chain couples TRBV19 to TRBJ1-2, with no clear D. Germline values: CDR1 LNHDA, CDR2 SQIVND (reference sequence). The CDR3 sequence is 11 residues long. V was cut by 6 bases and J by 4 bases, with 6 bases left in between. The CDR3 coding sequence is TGTGCCAGTAGCACAGCCTATGGCTACACCTTC. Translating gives CASSTAYGYTF.

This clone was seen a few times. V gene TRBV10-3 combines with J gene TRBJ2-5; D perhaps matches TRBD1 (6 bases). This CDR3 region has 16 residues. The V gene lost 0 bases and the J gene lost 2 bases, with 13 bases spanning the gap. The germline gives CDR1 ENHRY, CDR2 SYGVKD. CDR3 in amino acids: CAISESAAGVQETQYF. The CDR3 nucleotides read TGTGCCATCAGTGAGTCAGCGGCAGGGGTACAAGAGACCCAGTACTTC.

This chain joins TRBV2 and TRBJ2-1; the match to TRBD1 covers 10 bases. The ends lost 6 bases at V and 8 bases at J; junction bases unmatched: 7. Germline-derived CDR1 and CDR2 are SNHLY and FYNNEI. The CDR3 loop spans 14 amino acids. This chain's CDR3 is CASRSGQGNYEQFF. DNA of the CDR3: TGTGCCAGCAGGTCGGGACAGGGGAACTATGAGCAGTTCTTC.

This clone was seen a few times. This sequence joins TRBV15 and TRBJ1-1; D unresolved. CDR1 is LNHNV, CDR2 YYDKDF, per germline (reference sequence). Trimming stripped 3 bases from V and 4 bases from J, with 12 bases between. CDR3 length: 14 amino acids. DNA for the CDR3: TGTGCCACCAGCAGCGGGTCCCGGGGCACTGAAGCTTTCTTT. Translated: CATSSGSRGTEAFF.

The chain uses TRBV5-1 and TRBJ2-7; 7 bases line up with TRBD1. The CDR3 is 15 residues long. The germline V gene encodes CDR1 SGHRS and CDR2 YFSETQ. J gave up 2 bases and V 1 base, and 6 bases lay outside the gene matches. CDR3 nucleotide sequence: TGCGCCAGCAGCTTGAGACAGGGATACACCTACGAGCAGTACTTC. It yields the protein CASSLRQGYTYEQYF.

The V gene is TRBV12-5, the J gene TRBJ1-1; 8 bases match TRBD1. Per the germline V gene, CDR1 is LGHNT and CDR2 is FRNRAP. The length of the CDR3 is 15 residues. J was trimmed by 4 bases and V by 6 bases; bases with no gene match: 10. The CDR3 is CASGRNRGAFTEAFF. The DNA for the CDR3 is TGTGCTAGTGGCCGGAACAGGGGGGCTTTCACTGAAGCTTTCTTT. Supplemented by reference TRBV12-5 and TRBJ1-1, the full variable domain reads DARVTQTPRHKVTEMGQEVTMRCQPILGHNTVFWYRQTMMQGLELLAYFRNRAPLDDSGMPKDRFSAEMPDATLATLKIQPSEPRDSAVYFCASGRNRGAFTEAFFGQGTRLTVV.

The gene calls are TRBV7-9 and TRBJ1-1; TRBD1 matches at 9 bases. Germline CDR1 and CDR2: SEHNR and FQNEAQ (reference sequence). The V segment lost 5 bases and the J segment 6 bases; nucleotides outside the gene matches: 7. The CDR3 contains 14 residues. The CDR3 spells CASSVSGQGAEAFF. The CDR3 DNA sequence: TGTGCCAGCAGCGTCTCGGGACAGGGCGCTGAAGCTTTCTTT.

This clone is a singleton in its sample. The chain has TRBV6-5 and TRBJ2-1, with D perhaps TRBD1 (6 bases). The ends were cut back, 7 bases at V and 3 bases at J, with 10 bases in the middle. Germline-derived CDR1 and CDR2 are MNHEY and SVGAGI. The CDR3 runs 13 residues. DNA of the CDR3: TGTGCCAGCAACAGGGCTCTCTACAATGAGCAGTTCTTC. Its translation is CASNRALYNEQFF.

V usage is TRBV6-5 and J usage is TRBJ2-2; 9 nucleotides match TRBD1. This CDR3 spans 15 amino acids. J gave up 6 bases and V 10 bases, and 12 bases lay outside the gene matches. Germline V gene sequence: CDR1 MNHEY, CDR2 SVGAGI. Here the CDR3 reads CATAPGTGSPGELFF. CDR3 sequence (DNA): TGTGCCACCGCCCCAGGGACAGGGTCCCCCGGGGAGCTGTTTTTT.

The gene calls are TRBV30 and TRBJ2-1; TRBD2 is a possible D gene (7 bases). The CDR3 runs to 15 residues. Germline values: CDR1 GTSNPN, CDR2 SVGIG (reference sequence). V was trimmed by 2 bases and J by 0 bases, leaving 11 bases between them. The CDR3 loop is CAWSRGGHSYNEQFF. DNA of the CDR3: TGTGCCTGGAGTCGCGGGGGCCACTCCTACAATGAGCAGTTCTTC.

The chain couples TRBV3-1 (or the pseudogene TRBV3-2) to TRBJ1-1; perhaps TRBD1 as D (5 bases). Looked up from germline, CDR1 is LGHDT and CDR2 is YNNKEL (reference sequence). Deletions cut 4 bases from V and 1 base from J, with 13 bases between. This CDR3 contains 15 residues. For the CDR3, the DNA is TGTGCCAGCAGCCTGAGGGGAGGTGCGAACACTGAAGCTTTCTTT. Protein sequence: CASSLRGGANTEAFF.

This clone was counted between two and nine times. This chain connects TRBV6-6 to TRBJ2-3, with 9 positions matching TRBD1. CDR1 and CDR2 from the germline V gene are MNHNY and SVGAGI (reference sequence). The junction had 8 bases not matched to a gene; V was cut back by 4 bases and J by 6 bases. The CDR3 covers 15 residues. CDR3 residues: CASSFPGQGQDTQYF. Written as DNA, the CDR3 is TGTGCCAGCAGTTTTCCGGGACAGGGTCAGGATACGCAGTATTTT.

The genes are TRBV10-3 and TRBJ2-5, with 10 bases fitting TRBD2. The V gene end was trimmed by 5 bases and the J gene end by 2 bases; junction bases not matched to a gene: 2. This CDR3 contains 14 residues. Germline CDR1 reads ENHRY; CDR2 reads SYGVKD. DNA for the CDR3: TGTGCCATCAGTCCTAGCGGGGGACAAGAGACCCAGTACTTC. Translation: CAISPSGGQETQYF.

DNA for the CDR3: TGTGCCAGCGGGGAAGCTGCAGTCTATGGCTACACCTTC. Translating gives CASGEAAVYGYTF. The chain combines TRBV2 with TRBJ1-2; no clear D. V was pared by 8 bases and J by 4 bases, with 14 bases between. CDR1 and CDR2 from the germline V gene are SNHLY and FYNNEI. The CDR3 has 13 amino acids. Complete variable domain (other parts from reference TRBV2 and TRBJ1-2): EPEVTQTPSHQVTQMGQEVILRCVPISNHLYFYWYRQILGQKVEFLVSFYNNEISEKSEIFDDQFSVERPDGSNFTLKIRSTKLEDSAMYFCASGEAAVYGYTFGSGTRLTVV.

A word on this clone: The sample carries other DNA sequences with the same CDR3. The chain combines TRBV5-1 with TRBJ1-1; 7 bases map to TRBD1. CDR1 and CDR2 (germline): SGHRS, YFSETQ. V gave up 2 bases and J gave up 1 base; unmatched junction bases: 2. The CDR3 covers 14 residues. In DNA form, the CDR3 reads TGCGCCAGCAGCTTTGACAGGGCGAACACTGAAGCTTTCTTT. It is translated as CASSFDRANTEAFF.

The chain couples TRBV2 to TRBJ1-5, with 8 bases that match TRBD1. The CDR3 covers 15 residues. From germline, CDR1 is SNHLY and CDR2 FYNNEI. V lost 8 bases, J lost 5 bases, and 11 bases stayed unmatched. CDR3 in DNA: TGTGCCAGCTCTGGACAGGGATTCGTATATCAGCCCCAGCATTTT. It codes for CASSGQGFVYQPQHF.

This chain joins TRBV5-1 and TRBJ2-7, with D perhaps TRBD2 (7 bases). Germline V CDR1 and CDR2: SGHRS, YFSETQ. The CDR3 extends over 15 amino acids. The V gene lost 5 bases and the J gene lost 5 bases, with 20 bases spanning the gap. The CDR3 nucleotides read TGCGCCAGCAGTTGGGGGGGCAGGGACCTGAACGAGCAGTACTTC. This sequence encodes CASSWGGRDLNEQYF.

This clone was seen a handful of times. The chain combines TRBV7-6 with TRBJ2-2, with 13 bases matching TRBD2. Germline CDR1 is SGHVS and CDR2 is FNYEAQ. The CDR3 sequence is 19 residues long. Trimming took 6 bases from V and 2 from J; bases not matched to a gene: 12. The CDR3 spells CASRPRTSGGGGNTGELFF. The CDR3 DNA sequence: TGTGCCAGCAGACCCCGGACTAGCGGGGGAGGTGGTAACACCGGGGAGCTGTTTTTT. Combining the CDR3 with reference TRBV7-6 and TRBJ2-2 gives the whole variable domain GAGVSQSPRYKVTKRGQDVALRCDPISGHVSLYWYRQALGQGPEFLTYFNYEAQQDKSGLPNDRFSAERPEGSISTLTIQRTEQRDSAMYRCASRPRTSGGGGNTGELFFGEGSRLTVL.

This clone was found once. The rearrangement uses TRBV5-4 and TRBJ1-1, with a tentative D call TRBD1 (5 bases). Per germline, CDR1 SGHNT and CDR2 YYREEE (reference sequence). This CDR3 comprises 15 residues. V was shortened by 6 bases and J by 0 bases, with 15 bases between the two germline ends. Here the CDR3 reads CASTIRGRMNTEAFF. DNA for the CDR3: TGTGCCAGCACCATAAGGGGTAGAATGAACACTGAAGCTTTCTTT.

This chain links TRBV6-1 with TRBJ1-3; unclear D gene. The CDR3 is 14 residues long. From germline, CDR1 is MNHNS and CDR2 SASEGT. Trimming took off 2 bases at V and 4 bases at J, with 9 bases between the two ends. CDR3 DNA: TGTGCCAGCAGTGAAATTGGGAGCGGAAACACCATATATTTT. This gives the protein CASSEIGSGNTIYF.

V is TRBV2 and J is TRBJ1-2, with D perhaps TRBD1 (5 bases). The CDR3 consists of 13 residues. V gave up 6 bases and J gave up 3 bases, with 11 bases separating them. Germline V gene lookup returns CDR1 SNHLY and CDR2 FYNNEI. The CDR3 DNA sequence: TGTGCCAGCAGGCAAGGAGGGGACTATGGCTACACCTTC. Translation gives CASRQGGDYGYTF.

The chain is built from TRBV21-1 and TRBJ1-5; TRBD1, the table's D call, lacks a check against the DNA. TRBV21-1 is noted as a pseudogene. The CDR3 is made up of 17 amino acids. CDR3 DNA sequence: TGTGCCAGCAGCAAAGGGGGGCTTCGGGGATCCGATCAGCCCCAGCATTTT. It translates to CASSKGGLRGSDQPQHF.